The present T cell receptor (delta chain) was sequenced within a study of gamma delta lymphoproliferative disorders and STAT genes. Germline values: CDR1 TSWWSYY, CDR2 QGS. The CDR3 is 16 amino acids. This clone was seen a few times. A far larger clone differs by one base, so this is likely a read error. Genomic DNA from isolated PBMCs served as the sequencing template. Sequenced patients: median age roughly 59 years, about 5 males and 6 or 7 females. TCRdb used CATT to re-call clones from the multiplex PCR reads. The top ten clones hold 55% to 70% of a sample with over a thousand delta-chain clones, about 2.9% of them seen once.

The clonotype comes from a human donor with gamma-delta T-cell large granular lymphocyte leukemia. The chain is built from TRDV1 and TRDJ1; possible D gene TRDD3, 6 bases. The specimen was blood. CDR3 sequence reads: CAPGERRGGGEYILIF. The CDR3 bases are TGTGCTCCTGGGGAAAGGAGGGGGGGAGGAGAGTATATCCTCATCTTT.